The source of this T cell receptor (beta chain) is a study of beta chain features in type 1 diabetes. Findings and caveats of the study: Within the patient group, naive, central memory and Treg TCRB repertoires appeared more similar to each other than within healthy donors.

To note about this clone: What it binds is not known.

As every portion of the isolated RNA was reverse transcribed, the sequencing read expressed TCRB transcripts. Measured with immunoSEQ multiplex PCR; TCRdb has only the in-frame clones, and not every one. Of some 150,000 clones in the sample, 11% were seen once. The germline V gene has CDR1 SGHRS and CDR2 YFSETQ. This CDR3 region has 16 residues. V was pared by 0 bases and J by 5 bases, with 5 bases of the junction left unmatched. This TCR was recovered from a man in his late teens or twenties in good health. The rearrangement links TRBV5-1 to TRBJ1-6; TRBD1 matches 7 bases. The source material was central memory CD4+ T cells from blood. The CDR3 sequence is CASSLEGQSHNSPLHF. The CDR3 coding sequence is TGCGCCAGCAGCTTGGAGGGACAGAGCCATAATTCACCCCTCCACTTT.